This T cell receptor (beta chain) comes out of a study of shared clonotypes between healthy human individuals. Naive CD8 cells comprised CD45RO-negative, CCR7-positively selected cells, excluding terminally differentiated effector memory CD45RA+ cells. Roughly 200 ng DNA, tens of thousands of T cell genomes, went into each sorted-subset replicate PCR. Sequenced by immunoSEQ multiplex PCR; TCRdb stores in-frame clones only, minus some. This table holds around 2.1 million clones, about 92% found once. CDR1 SEHNR and CDR2 FQNEAQ come from the germline V gene (reference sequence). The CDR3 is made up of 16 amino acids. The junction had 9 bases not matched to a gene; V was cut back by 5 bases and J by 0 bases.

Sequencing used naive CD8+ T cells from PBMCs. V is TRBV7-9 and J is TRBJ1-1; TRBD1 matches 7 bases. This receptor was taken from a man between 18 and 29 years old in good health. Some clones in this sample may be carry-over from other donors' samples. In DNA, the CDR3 is TGTGCCAGCAGCCTAAGTGGGGACAGCATGAACACTGAAGCTTTCTTT. Translation: CASSLSGDSMNTEAFF.